These 21 T cell receptor beta chains were all obtained from the same sample, sequenced in a study of blood T cells in healthy people across ages (dated by TCRdb to about 2015). Receptor libraries were prepared by 5' RACE. These reads were obtained on an Illumina HiSeq 2500. A second roughly 7 to 11 cycle PCR used a sample-barcoded 5' primer and a J-beta primer mix. Clones were called with MiXCR by TCRdb after fastp trimmed the public reads at Q25, and only in-frame beta chains were retained. Each entry merges the rows of one CDR3 protein and shows their most common DNA and genes. This sample lists about 1,800,000 distinct CDR3 sequences; roughly 27% were detected once. Jointly, the top ten make up roughly 8% of the sample. Source material: blood. The origin of the receptors is a woman in her twenties or thirties in good health.

This clonotype was detected a few times. J is TRBJ2-5 and V is TRBV7-9, with 9 nucleotides matching TRBD2. Germline lookup yields CDR1 SEHNR and CDR2 FQNEAQ (reference sequence). J gave up 2 bases and V 6 bases, and 7 bases lay outside the gene matches. There are 15 residues in the CDR3. The CDR3 reads CASSIVAGVQETQYF. The CDR3 DNA follows: TGTGCCAGCAGTATTGTAGCGGGAGTACAAGAGACCCAGTACTTC.

In nucleotides, the CDR3 is TGTGCCAGCAGCCCCCGAGAGGGAATTGCATATGAGCAGTACTTC. Translation: CASSPREGIAYEQYF. The chain employs TRBV7-8 and TRBJ2-4; D perhaps matches TRBD2 (5 bases). The CDR3 loop spans 15 amino acids. Per the germline V gene, CDR1 is SGHVS and CDR2 is FQNEAQ. Trimming removed 5 bases at V and 13 bases at J, with 24 bases between. The full variable domain, in which reference TRBV7-8 and TRBJ2-4 provide the parts outside the CDR3, is GAGVSQSPRYKVAKRGQDVALRCDPISGHVSLFWYQQALGQGPEFLTYFQNEAQLDKSGLPSDRFFAERPEGSVSTLKIQRTQQEDSAVYLCASSPREGIAYEQYFGAGTRLSVL.

This clonotype appeared many times. The J gene is TRBJ2-7, the V gene TRBV5-1, with TRBD2 as a possible D gene (6 bases). The germline V gene encodes CDR1 SGHRS and CDR2 YFSETQ. The CDR3 sequence is 14 residues long. The V and J ends lost 6 bases and 6 bases respectively, with 19 bases between them. CDR3: CASTGVGLMREQYF. CDR3 in DNA: TGCGCCAGCACCGGGGTGGGACTGATGCGCGAGCAGTACTTC. Supplemented by reference TRBV5-1 and TRBJ2-7, the full variable domain reads KAGVTQTPRYLIKTRGQQVTLSCSPISGHRSVSWYQQTPGQGLQFLFEYFSETQRNKGNFPGRFSGRQFSNSRSEMNVSTLELGDSALYLCASTGVGLMREQYFGPGTRLTVT.

The CDR3 reads CSATPSGGARGEQFF. The DNA for the CDR3 is TGCAGTGCTACCCCTAGCGGGGGAGCCCGGGGTGAGCAGTTCTTC. The genes are TRBV20-1 and TRBJ2-1, with 10 bases lining up with TRBD2. CDR1 is DFQATT and CDR2 is SNEGSKA in the germline V gene (reference sequence). CDR3 length: 15 amino acids. The V gene end was trimmed by 4 bases and the J gene end by 9 bases; junction bases not matched to a gene: 12.

V usage is TRBV12-3 or TRBV12-4 and J usage is TRBJ2-2, with 8 bases identical to TRBD1. V trimming: 6 bases; J trimming: 2 bases; junction bases outside the gene matches: 5. The CDR3 sequence is 15 residues long. DNA of the CDR3: TGTGCCAGCAGAATGGACAGGGATAACACCGGGGAGCTGTTTTTT. This sequence encodes CASRMDRDNTGELFF.

This clonotype was counted once. The genes are TRBV6-1 and TRBJ2-7; TRBD1 matches 8 bases. Losses at the gene ends were 5 bases for V and 7 bases for J; bases not matched to a gene: 13. Germline CDR1 is MNHNS and CDR2 is SASEGT. The length of the CDR3 is 15 residues. CDR3 residues: CASSPGTGEYNEQYF. DNA for the CDR3: TGTGCCAGCAGTCCCGGGACAGGAGAATACAATGAGCAGTACTTC.

This chain joins TRBV7-9 and TRBJ2-3, with D possibly being TRBD1 or TRBD2 (5 bases each). Germline values: CDR1 SEHNR, CDR2 FQNEAQ (reference sequence). With 4 bases removed from V and 14 bases from J, the gap between germline ends came to 16 bases. The CDR3 totals 12 residues. The DNA for the CDR3 is TGTGCCAGCAGCTCCGGGGCTAGCTCTGTGTATTTT. This translates into CASSSGASSVYF.

Regarding this clonotype: One end of the junction does not line up with germline, which may come from a read error. The chain links TRBV12-3 or TRBV12-4 to TRBJ2-3; 7 nucleotides line up with TRBD1. This CDR3 contains 12 residues. The CDR3 loop is CAGSPGTDTQYF. CDR3 DNA sequence: TGTGCCGGCAGTCCGGGGACAGATACGCAATATTTT.

The chain employs TRBV3-1 and TRBJ1-5, with 7 bases lining up with TRBD1. The CDR3 is made up of 13 amino acids. After removal of 5 bases from V and 5 bases from J, the junction contained 3 bases not matched to a gene. CDR1 and CDR2 (germline): LGHDT, YNNKEL (reference sequence). CDR3 DNA: TGTGCCAGCAGCGACGACAGGGATCAGCCCCAGCATTTT. Protein product: CASSDDRDQPQHF.

This clonotype has only a few counts. The chain carries TRBV9 and TRBJ1-2; possibly TRBD1 for D (5 bases). CDR3 length: 14 amino acids. Germline V gene lookup returns CDR1 SGDLS and CDR2 YYNGEE. The V end was cut by 4 bases, the J end by 2 bases, with 12 bases between. CDR3 sequence: CASSPIGQNYGYTF. CDR3 sequence (DNA): TGTGCCAGCAGCCCGATCGGACAAAACTATGGCTACACCTTC.

This clonotype has ten or more counts. The CDR3 loop is CASRTDRGTYEQYF. CDR3 in DNA: TGTGCCAGCAGGACGGACAGGGGGACCTACGAGCAGTACTTC. The gene calls are TRBV6-5 and TRBJ2-7, with TRBD1 identical over 10 bases. CDR1 and CDR2 (germline): MNHEY, SVGAGI. This CDR3 comprises 14 residues. J gave up 2 bases and V 6 bases, and 4 bases lay outside the gene matches.

This clonotype showed up many times. The chain uses TRBV11-2 and TRBJ2-1; D is perhaps TRBD1 or TRBD2 (6 bases each). CDR1 and CDR2 (germline): SGHAT, FQNNGV. Trimming removed 6 bases at V and 1 base at J, with 13 bases between. CDR3 length: 15 amino acids. The CDR3 sequence: CASRGGRESYNEQFF. In DNA form, the CDR3 reads TGTGCCAGCAGGGGGGGCAGGGAATCCTACAATGAGCAGTTCTTC.

Concerning this clonotype: Compared with germline, one end of the junction differs, possibly owing to a read error. The chain uses TRBV7-2 and TRBJ2-1; D is unclear. The CDR3 loop spans 15 amino acids. Germline V gene lookup returns CDR1 SGHTA and CDR2 FQGNSA. This chain's CDR3 is CVSSFDRASDNEQFF. CDR3 nucleotides: TGTGTCAGCAGCTTTGATCGAGCGAGCGACAATGAGCAGTTCTTC.

This clonotype has just a few counts. The chain joins TRBV5-1 to TRBJ1-2; TRBD1 matches at 8 bases. V lost 3 bases, J lost 6 bases, and 10 bases stayed unmatched. Germline V lookup: CDR1 SGHRS, CDR2 YFSETQ. This CDR3 spans 15 amino acids. The CDR3 bases are TGCGCCAGCAGCTCACTGGGACAGGAGGGGGATGGCTACACCTTC. It yields the protein CASSSLGQEGDGYTF. The full variable domain, its missing parts supplied by reference TRBV5-1 and TRBJ1-2, is KAGVTQTPRYLIKTRGQQVTLSCSPISGHRSVSWYQQTPGQGLQFLFEYFSETQRNKGNFPGRFSGRQFSNSRSEMNVSTLELGDSALYLCASSSLGQEGDGYTFGSGTRLTVV.

This clonotype turned up a few times. The chain has TRBV20-1 and TRBJ1-5; D is ambiguous. V was trimmed by 6 bases and J by 0 bases, leaving 21 bases between them. The CDR3 spans 17 residues. Germline-derived CDR1 and CDR2 are DFQATT and SNEGSKA (reference sequence). In DNA form, the CDR3 reads TGCAGTGCCCGAGATCCGGCTCTCCGACTTAGCAATCAGCCCCAGCATTTT. It specifies CSARDPALRLSNQPQHF.

This clonotype has just a few counts. The chain combines TRBV6-2 or TRBV6-3 with TRBJ2-1, with D tentatively TRBD1 or TRBD2 (5 bases each). This CDR3 has 12 residues. Germline V gene data show CDR1 as MNHEY and CDR2 as SVGEGT. V was trimmed by 6 bases and J by 9 bases, leaving 12 bases between them. CDR3 region: CASRPLGAEQFF. DNA for the CDR3: TGTGCCAGCAGGCCACTAGGGGCTGAGCAGTTCTTC.

This clonotype was recorded a few times. The CDR3 DNA reads TGTGCCAGCTCACCATCAGGTCTAGCGGGAGTATCCGGGGCCAACGTCCTGACTTTC. This codes for CASSPSGLAGVSGANVLTF. This chain uses TRBV18 with TRBJ2-6, with 10 bases lining up with TRBD2. The CDR3 is 19 residues long. J was trimmed by 4 bases and V by 2 bases; bases with no gene match: 11. CDR1 is KGHSH and CDR2 is LQKENI in the germline V gene.

This clonotype came up once. J is TRBJ1-1 and V is TRBV7-6; possible D gene TRBD1, 5 bases. With 5 bases removed from V and 4 bases from J, the gap between germline ends came to 17 bases. Per germline, CDR1 SGHVS and CDR2 FNYEAQ. There are 15 residues in the CDR3. In DNA form, the CDR3 reads TGTGCCAGCAGCCCCCGCTCCCCTGGGGGCACTGAAGCTTTCTTT. Translation gives CASSPRSPGGTEAFF.

The chain uses TRBV24-1 and TRBJ2-2; perhaps TRBD1 as D (5 bases). The CDR3 consists of 12 residues. Germline V gene sequence: CDR1 KGHDR, CDR2 SFDVKD. V dropped 5 bases and J dropped 10 bases, with 10 bases sitting between them. This CDR3 reads CATSAQGEELFF. CDR3 nucleotides: TGTGCCACCAGTGCCCAGGGCGAGGAGCTGTTTTTT.

This clonotype was counted only a few times. The CDR3 is CSARVPLGGYGYTF. The CDR3 DNA follows: TGCAGTGCTAGAGTTCCCCTGGGGGGCTATGGCTACACCTTC. The chain combines TRBV20-1 with TRBJ1-2, with a possible D match to TRBD1 (5 bases). The CDR3 consists of 14 residues. Trimming took off 1 base at V and 4 bases at J, with 13 bases between the two ends. The germline gives CDR1 DFQATT, CDR2 SNEGSKA (reference sequence).

With respect to this clonotype: A clone one base away is much larger, so this may be a read error. CDR3 in DNA: TGCGCCGGCAGCCCGAAACCGGGACAGGGGTTCTATGGCTACACCTTC. Its translation is CAGSPKPGQGFYGYTF. The gene calls are TRBV4-3 and TRBJ1-2; 10 bases agree with TRBD1. The CDR3 has 16 amino acids. Germline assignment: CDR1 LGHNA and CDR2 YSLEER.